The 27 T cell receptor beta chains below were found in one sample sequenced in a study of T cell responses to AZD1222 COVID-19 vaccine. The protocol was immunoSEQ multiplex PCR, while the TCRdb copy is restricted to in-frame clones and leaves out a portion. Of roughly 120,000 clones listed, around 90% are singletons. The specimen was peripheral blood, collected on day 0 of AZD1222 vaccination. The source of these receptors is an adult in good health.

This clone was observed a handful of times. The CDR3 sequence is CASSYGSNSPLHF. CDR3 DNA sequence: TGTGCCAGCAGCTACGGGTCAAATTCACCCCTCCACTTT. The V gene is TRBV7-3, the J gene TRBJ1-6; no definite D call. CDR1 and CDR2 from the germline V gene are SGHTA and FQGTGA. The CDR3 covers 13 residues. Trimming cost V 4 bases and J 7 bases, with 8 bases left between them. The variable domain in full, with the rest retrieved from reference TRBV7-3 and TRBJ1-6, is GAGVSQTPSNKVTEKGKYVELRCDPISGHTALYWYRQSLGQGPEFLIYFQGTGAADDSGLPNDRFFAVRPEGSVSTLKIQRTERGDSAVYLCASSYGSNSPLHFGNGTRLTVT.

The CDR3 DNA is TGCGCCAGCAGCTTACAGCCTATTGACAGCGCCAACACTGAAGCTTTCTTT. This codes for CASSLQPIDSANTEAFF. The chain couples TRBV5-1 to TRBJ1-1; perhaps TRBD1 as D (5 bases). Germline CDR1 is SGHRS and CDR2 is YFSETQ. With 2 bases removed from V and 2 bases from J, the gap between germline ends came to 19 bases. This CDR3 has 17 residues.

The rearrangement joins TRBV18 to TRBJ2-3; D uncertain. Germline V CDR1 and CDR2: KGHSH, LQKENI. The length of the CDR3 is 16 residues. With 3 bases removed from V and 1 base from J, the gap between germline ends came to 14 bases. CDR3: CASSPSRVSGTDTQYF. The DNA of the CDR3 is TGTGCCAGCTCACCTTCAAGGGTATCGGGCACAGATACGCAGTATTTT.

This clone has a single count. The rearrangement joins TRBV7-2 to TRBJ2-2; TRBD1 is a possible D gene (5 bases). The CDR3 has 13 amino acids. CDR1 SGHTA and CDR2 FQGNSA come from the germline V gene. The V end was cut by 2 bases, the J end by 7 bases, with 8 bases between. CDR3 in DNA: TGTGCCAGCAGCTTACAGGGTCACGGGGAGCTGTTTTTT. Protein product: CASSLQGHGELFF.

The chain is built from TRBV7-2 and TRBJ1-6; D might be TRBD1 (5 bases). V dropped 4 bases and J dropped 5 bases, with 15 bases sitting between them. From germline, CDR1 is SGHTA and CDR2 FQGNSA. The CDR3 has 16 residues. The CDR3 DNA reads TGTGCCAGCAGCTCCCAACCCACAGGCCATAATTCACCCCTCCACTTT. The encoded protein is CASSSQPTGHNSPLHF. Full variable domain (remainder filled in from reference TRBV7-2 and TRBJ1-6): GAGVSQSPSNKVTEKGKDVELRCDPISGHTALYWYRQSLGQGLEFLIYFQGNSAPDKSGLPSDRFSAERTGGSVSTLTIQRTQQEDSAVYLCASSSQPTGHNSPLHFGNGTRLTVT.

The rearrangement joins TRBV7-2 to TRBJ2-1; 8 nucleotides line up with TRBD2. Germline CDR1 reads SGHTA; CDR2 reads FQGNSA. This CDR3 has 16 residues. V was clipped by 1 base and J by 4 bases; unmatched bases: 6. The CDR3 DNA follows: TGTGCCAGCAGCTTAGTGGGACGGGGGGGTTACAATGAGCAGTTCTTC. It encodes CASSLVGRGGYNEQFF.

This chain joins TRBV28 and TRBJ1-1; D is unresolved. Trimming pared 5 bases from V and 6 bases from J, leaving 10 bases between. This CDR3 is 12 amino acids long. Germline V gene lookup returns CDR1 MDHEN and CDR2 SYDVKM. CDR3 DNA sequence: TGTGCCAGCAGTCGCGCTCCCCCTGAAGCTTTCTTT. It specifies CASSRAPPEAFF.

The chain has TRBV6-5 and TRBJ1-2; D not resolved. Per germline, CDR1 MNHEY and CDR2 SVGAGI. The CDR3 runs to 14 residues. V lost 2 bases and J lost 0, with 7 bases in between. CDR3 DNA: TGTGCCAGCAGTTACAAGGGAACTAACTATGGCTACACCTTC. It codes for CASSYKGTNYGYTF.

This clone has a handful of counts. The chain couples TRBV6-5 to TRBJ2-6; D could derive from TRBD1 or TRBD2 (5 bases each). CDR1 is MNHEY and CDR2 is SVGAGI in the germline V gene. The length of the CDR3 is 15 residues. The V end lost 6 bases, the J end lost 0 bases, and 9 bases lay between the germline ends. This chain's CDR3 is CASRAGGSGANVLTF. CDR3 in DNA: TGTGCCAGCAGAGCTGGGGGCTCTGGGGCCAACGTCCTGACTTTC.

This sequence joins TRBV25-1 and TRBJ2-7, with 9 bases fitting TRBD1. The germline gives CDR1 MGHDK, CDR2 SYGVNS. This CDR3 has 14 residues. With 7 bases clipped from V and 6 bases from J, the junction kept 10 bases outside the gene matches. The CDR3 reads CASKADRGSGEQYF. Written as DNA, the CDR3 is TGTGCCAGCAAAGCGGACAGGGGTTCGGGCGAGCAGTACTTC.

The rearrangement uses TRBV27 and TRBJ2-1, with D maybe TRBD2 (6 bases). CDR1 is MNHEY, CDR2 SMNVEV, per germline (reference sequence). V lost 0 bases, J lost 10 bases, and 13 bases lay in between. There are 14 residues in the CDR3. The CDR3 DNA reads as TGTGCCAGCAGTTTATCGGAGGGTTCCAACGAGCAGTTCTTC. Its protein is CASSLSEGSNEQFF.

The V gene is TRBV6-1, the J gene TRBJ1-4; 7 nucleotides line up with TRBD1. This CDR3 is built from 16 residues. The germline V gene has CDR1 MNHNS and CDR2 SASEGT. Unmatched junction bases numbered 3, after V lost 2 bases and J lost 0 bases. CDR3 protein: CASSELGTATNEKLFF. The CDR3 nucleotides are TGTGCCAGCAGTGAACTCGGGACAGCAACTAATGAAAAACTGTTTTTT.

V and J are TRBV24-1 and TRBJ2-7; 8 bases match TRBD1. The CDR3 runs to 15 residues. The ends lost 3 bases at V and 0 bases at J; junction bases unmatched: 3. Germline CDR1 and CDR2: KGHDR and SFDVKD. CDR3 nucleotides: TGTGCCACCAGTGATGCCGGACAGGGCTCCTACGAGCAGTACTTC. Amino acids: CATSDAGQGSYEQYF.

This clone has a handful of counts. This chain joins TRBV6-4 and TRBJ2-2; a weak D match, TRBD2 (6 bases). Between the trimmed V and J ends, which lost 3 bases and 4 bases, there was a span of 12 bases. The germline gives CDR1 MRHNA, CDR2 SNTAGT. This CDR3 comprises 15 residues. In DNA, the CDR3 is TGTGCCAGCAGTGAAGATTTGGGAGGCACCGGGGAGCTGTTTTTT. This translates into CASSEDLGGTGELFF.

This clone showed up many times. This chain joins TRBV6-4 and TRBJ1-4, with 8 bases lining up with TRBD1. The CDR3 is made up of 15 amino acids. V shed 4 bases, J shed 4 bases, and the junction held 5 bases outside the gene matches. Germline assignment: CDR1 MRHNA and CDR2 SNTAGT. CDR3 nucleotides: TGTGCCAGCAGTGGACAGGGGTGGCTTAATGAAAAACTGTTTTTT. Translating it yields CASSGQGWLNEKLFF.

The chain's CDR3 is CSVLGGLEAFF. The DNA of the CDR3 is TGCAGCGTTCTGGGAGGACTGGAAGCTTTCTTT. The chain is built from TRBV29-1 and TRBJ1-1, with D hard to call. Germline values: CDR1 SQVTM, CDR2 ANQGSEA. The CDR3 spans 11 residues. Trimming shortened V by 5 bases and J by 8 bases, and 12 bases separated the two germline ends. The complete variable domain, with remaining parts taken from reference TRBV29-1 and TRBJ1-1, reads SAVISQKPSRDICQRGTSLTIQCQVDSQVTMMFWYRQQPGQSLTLIATANQGSEATYESGFVIDKFPISRPNLTFSTLTVSNMSPEDSSIYLCSVLGGLEAFFGQGTRLTVV.

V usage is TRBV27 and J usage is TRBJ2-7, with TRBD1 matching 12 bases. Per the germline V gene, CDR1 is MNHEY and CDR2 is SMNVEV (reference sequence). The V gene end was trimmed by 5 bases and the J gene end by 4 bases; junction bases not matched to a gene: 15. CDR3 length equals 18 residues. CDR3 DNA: TGTGCCAGCAGTACCGGGACAGGGGGCTCCAGCCCCCTATACGAGCAGTACTTC. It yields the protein CASSTGTGGSSPLYEQYF.

The CDR3 DNA reads as TGTGCCAGCAGCTTATTCTCGGACGGTGAAGCTTTCTTT. Protein product: CASSLFSDGEAFF. The chain joins TRBV7-8 to TRBJ1-1; no clear D. Germline CDR1 is SGHVS and CDR2 is FQNEAQ. Deletions cut 2 bases from V and 7 bases from J, with 11 bases between. This CDR3 has 13 amino acids.

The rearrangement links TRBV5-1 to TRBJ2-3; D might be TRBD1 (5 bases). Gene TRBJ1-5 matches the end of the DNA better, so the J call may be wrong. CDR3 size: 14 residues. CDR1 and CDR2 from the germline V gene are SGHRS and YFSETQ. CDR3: CASSLTGSADTQHF. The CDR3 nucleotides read TGCGCCAGCAGCTTGACAGGTAGCGCAGATACGCAGCATTTT.

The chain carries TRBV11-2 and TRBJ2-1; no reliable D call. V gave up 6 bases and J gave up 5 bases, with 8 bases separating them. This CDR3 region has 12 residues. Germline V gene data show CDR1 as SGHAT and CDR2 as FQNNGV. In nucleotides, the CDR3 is TGTGCCAGCAGACTTCACGACAATGAGCAGTTCTTC. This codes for CASRLHDNEQFF.

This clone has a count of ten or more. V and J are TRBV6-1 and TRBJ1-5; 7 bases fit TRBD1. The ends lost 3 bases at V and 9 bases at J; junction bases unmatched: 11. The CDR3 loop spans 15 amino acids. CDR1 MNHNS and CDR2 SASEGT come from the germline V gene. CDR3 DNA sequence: TGTGCCAGCAGTGATTCAGGGGGTTCTGCTAGGCCCCAGCATTTT. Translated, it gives CASSDSGGSARPQHF.

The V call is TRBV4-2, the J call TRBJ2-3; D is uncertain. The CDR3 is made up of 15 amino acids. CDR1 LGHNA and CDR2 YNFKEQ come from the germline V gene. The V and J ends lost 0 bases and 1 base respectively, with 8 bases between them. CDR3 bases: TGTGCCAGCAGCCAAGAGCGGAGTGGCACAGATACGCAGTATTTT. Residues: CASSQERSGTDTQYF.

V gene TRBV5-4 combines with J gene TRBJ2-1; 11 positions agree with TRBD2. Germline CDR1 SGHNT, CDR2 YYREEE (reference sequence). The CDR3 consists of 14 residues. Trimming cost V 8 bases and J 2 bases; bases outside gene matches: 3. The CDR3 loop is CARVAGGAYNEQFF. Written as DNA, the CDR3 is TGTGCCAGGGTAGCGGGAGGGGCCTACAATGAGCAGTTCTTC.

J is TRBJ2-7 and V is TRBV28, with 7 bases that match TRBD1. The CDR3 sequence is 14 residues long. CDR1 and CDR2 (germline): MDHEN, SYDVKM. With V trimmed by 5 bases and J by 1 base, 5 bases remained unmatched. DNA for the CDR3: TGTGCCAGCAGTGGATGGGACAGATCCTACGAGCAGTACTTC. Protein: CASSGWDRSYEQYF.

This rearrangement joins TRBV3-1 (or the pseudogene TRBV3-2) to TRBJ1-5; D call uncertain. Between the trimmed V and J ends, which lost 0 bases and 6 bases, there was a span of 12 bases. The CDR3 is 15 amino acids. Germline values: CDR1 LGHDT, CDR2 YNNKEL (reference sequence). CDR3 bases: TGTGCCAGCAGCCAAGATACCTCCCGGGGTCAGCCCCAGCATTTT. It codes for CASSQDTSRGQPQHF.

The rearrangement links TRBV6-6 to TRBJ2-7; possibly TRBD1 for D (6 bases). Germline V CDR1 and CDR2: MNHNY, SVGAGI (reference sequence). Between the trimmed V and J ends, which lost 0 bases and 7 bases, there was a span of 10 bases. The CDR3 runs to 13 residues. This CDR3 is CASSYSSGDEQYF. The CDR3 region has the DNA TGTGCCAGCAGTTACTCTTCAGGGGATGAGCAGTACTTC.

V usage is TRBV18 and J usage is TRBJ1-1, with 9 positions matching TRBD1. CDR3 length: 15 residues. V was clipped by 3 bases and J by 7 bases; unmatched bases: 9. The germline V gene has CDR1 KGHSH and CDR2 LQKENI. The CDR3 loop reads CASSPTGQGDNEAFF. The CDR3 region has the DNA TGTGCCAGCTCACCGACGGGACAGGGAGACAATGAAGCTTTCTTT.